Shown below are 26 T cell receptor beta chains from a single sample sequenced in a study of cytomegalovirus exposure and HLA in healthy donors. The PCR employed 60 Vbeta primers together with 13 Jbeta primers. Generated by immunoSEQ multiplex PCR, the TCRdb table keeps only in-frame clones and is missing some. There are roughly 100,000 clones in the sample; just over 70% occur only once, and about 0.8% lies in the top ten. Sequenced input: PBMCs. The receptors derive from a boy aged 5-17 years in good health and CMV-seronegative.

The chain uses TRBV7-8 and TRBJ2-7; 14 bases match TRBD2. The CDR3 spans 16 residues. V shed 5 bases, J shed 3 bases, and the junction held 6 bases outside the gene matches. Germline values: CDR1 SGHVS, CDR2 FQNEAQ. The CDR3 spells CASSAQGLAGVYEQYF. DNA of the CDR3: TGTGCCAGCAGCGCGCAGGGACTAGCGGGAGTCTACGAGCAGTACTTC.

The rearrangement joins TRBV9 to TRBJ2-1; D uncertain. This CDR3 spans 15 amino acids. Germline loops: CDR1 SGDLS, CDR2 YYNGEE. Trimming pared 0 bases from V and 4 bases from J, leaving 11 bases between. CDR3 in amino acids: CASSVGQVLYNEQFF. As DNA, the CDR3 is TGTGCCAGCAGCGTAGGCCAGGTACTTTACAATGAGCAGTTCTTC.

A single count supports this clone. The same CDR3 can be traced to other DNA sequences in this sample. V usage is TRBV30 and J usage is TRBJ2-3, with TRBD1 matching 7 bases. This CDR3 has 13 amino acids. Germline CDR1 GTSNPN, CDR2 SVGIG (reference sequence). Trimming cost V 4 bases and J 3 bases; bases outside gene matches: 4. In nucleotides, the CDR3 is TGTGCCTGGAAGGGGGCGGATACAGATACGCAGTATTTT. Residues: CAWKGADTDTQYF. The variable domain in full, completed from reference TRBV30 and TRBJ2-3, reads SQTIHQWPATLVQPVGSPLSLECTVEGTSNPNLYWYRQAAGRGLQLLFYSVGIGQISSEVPQNLSASRPQDRQFILSSKKLLLSDSGFYLCAWKGADTDTQYFGPGTRLTVL.

The chain is built from TRBV6-5 and TRBJ2-7; D is uncertain. CDR1 and CDR2 (germline): MNHEY, SVGAGI. Trimming shortened V by 2 bases and J by 0 bases, and 11 bases separated the two germline ends. This CDR3 comprises 15 residues. The CDR3 sequence: CASSYGLESSYEQYF. The CDR3 DNA sequence: TGTGCCAGCAGTTACGGTCTCGAGAGCTCCTACGAGCAGTACTTC.

This rearrangement joins TRBV6-5 to TRBJ2-7, with 9 bases identical to TRBD2. The germline V gene encodes CDR1 MNHEY and CDR2 SVGAGI. Losses at the gene ends were 5 bases for V and 0 bases for J; bases not matched to a gene: 5. CDR3 length equals 15 residues. The CDR3 spells CASSLLAGSSYEQYF. In DNA, the CDR3 is TGTGCCAGCAGTCTACTAGCGGGTAGCTCCTACGAGCAGTACTTC.

V and J are TRBV11-3 and TRBJ2-7; 9 nucleotides line up with TRBD1. This CDR3 contains 17 residues. V dropped 5 bases and J dropped 7; count of bases not matched to a gene: 18. Germline V gene data show CDR1 as SGHNT and CDR2 as YENEEA. The CDR3 DNA reads TGTGCCAGCAGCCTGGTGGGTCTGGACAGGGGCTTTGGGGAGCAGTACTTC. Translated: CASSLVGLDRGFGEQYF. The full variable domain, in which reference TRBV11-3 and TRBJ2-7 provide the parts outside the CDR3, is EAGVVQSPRYKIIEKKQPVAFWCNPISGHNTLYWYLQNLGQGPELLIRYENEEAVDDSQLPKDRFSAERLKGVDSTLKIQPAELGDSAVYLCASSLVGLDRGFGEQYFGPGTRLTVT.

The chain couples TRBV28 to TRBJ2-7; no clear D gene. The CDR3 extends over 13 amino acids. V lost 3 bases to trimming and J lost 6 bases, with 12 bases between them. The germline V gene has CDR1 MDHEN and CDR2 SYDVKM. The CDR3: CASSFYSYGEQYF. For the CDR3, the DNA is TGTGCCAGCAGTTTCTACAGTTATGGCGAGCAGTACTTC. The full variable domain, rest sourced from reference TRBV28 and TRBJ2-7, is DVKVTQSSRYLVKRTGEKVFLECVQDMDHENMFWYRQDPGLGLRLIYFSYDVKMKEKGDIPEGYSVSREKKERFSLILESASTNQTSMYLCASSFYSYGEQYFGPGTRLTVT.

CDR3 nucleotides: TGTGCCTCCTTTGGGACTAGCGGGGGGGGTAGCACAGATACGCAGTATTTT. It codes for CASFGTSGGGSTDTQYF. The chain combines TRBV30 with TRBJ2-3; 16 bases align to TRBD2. The CDR3 is 17 amino acids. V shed 7 bases and J 0 bases; nucleotides not matched to a gene: 7. Germline CDR1 and CDR2: GTSNPN and SVGIG (reference sequence).

In its sample, this clone was seen a few times. V and J are TRBV14 and TRBJ2-7; weak D call: TRBD1 (7 bases). The CDR3 has 15 amino acids. CDR1 and CDR2 from the germline V gene are SGHDN and FVKESK. Trimming shortened V by 1 base and J by 6 bases, and 16 bases separated the two germline ends. CDR3 residues: CASSQGQGLWGEQYF. CDR3 nucleotide sequence: TGTGCCAGCAGCCAAGGACAGGGACTTTGGGGCGAGCAGTACTTC.

CDR3 nucleotide sequence: TGTGCCAGCAGCCAAGAGGGAGAAGGAACCGGAAACACCATATATTTT. Its protein is CASSQEGEGTGNTIYF. The chain has TRBV4-2 and TRBJ1-3; D ambiguous. Germline values: CDR1 LGHNA, CDR2 YNFKEQ. The CDR3 length is 16 residues. Trimming shortened V by 0 bases and J by 4 bases, and 13 bases separated the two germline ends.

CDR3 sequence reads: CASSRVAGALMDTQYF. CDR3 coding DNA: TGTGCCAGCTCCCGTGTGGCGGGGGCGCTCATGGATACGCAGTATTTT. This chain uses TRBV9 with TRBJ2-3, with D possibly being TRBD2 (7 bases). CDR1 is SGDLS and CDR2 is YYNGEE in the germline V gene. The CDR3 length is 16 residues. Trimming stripped 7 bases from V and 6 bases from J, with 24 bases between.

This clone was counted a few times. The genes are TRBV30 and TRBJ1-5, with a tentative D call TRBD1 (6 bases). CDR1 and CDR2 (germline): GTSNPN, SVGIG (reference sequence). CDR3 length: 15 amino acids. Between the trimmed V and J ends, which lost 2 bases and 7 bases, there was a span of 18 bases. This CDR3 is CAWSPTGGWGQPQHF. For the CDR3, the DNA is TGTGCCTGGAGTCCAACGGGGGGCTGGGGACAGCCCCAGCATTTT.

This chain joins TRBV19 and TRBJ1-2; D not resolved. CDR3 size: 14 residues. The germline V gene has CDR1 LNHDA and CDR2 SQIVND (reference sequence). V was shortened by 0 bases and J by 2 bases, with 7 bases between the two germline ends. The CDR3 nucleotides are TGTGCCAGTAGTATAGATCGCCAGAACTATGGCTACACCTTC. Translation gives CASSIDRQNYGYTF. Full variable domain (remainder filled in from reference TRBV19 and TRBJ1-2): DGGITQSPKYLFRKEGQNVTLSCEQNLNHDAMYWYRQDPGQGLRLIYYSQIVNDFQKGDIAEGYSVSREKKESFPLTVTSAQKNPTAFYLCASSIDRQNYGYTFGSGTRLTVV.

This clone was counted a single time. The V call is TRBV7-8, the J call TRBJ2-3; a weak D match, TRBD2 (5 bases). The germline V gene has CDR1 SGHVS and CDR2 FQNEAQ. The V end lost 1 base, the J end lost 3 bases, and 8 bases lay between the germline ends. This CDR3 comprises 14 residues. The CDR3 loop reads CASSLDLATDTQYF. CDR3 nucleotides: TGTGCCAGCAGCTTAGATCTAGCAACAGATACGCAGTATTTT.

The genes are TRBV5-1 and TRBJ1-1; the D is unclear. V dropped 4 bases and J dropped 0 bases, with 16 bases sitting between them. The CDR3 is 16 residues long. Germline V gene data show CDR1 as SGHRS and CDR2 as YFSETQ. Here the CDR3 reads CASSHNALTVNTEAFF. In DNA form, the CDR3 reads TGCGCCAGCAGCCACAACGCCTTAACAGTGAACACTGAAGCTTTCTTT.

The V call is TRBV28, the J call TRBJ2-1; D uncertain. Germline CDR1 reads MDHEN; CDR2 reads SYDVKM. This CDR3 spans 11 amino acids. The V end lost 4 bases, the J end lost 7 bases, and 5 bases lay between the germline ends. CDR3 loop: CASSYRNEQFF. The CDR3 DNA is TGTGCCAGCAGTTATAGAAATGAGCAGTTCTTC.

The chain carries TRBV15 and TRBJ2-5; D uncertain. Deletions cut 0 bases from V and 2 bases from J, with 4 bases between. There are 13 residues in the CDR3. Germline assignment: CDR1 LNHNV and CDR2 YYDKDF (reference sequence). In DNA, the CDR3 is TGTGCCACCAGCAGAGACTTTCAAGAGACCCAGTACTTC. This translates into CATSRDFQETQYF.

In its sample, this clone was seen a few times. The V gene is TRBV6-5, the J gene TRBJ2-3; 8 positions match TRBD2. This CDR3 has 14 amino acids. Germline trimming cut 7 bases from V and 4 bases from J; bases unmatched to any gene: 7. In germline, CDR1 is MNHEY, CDR2 SVGAGI. The CDR3 nucleotides are TGTGCCAGCATGGGTGCGGGAGGATCAGATACGCAGTATTTT. It is translated as CASMGAGGSDTQYF.

The chain carries TRBV2 and TRBJ2-1, with 9 bases aligning to TRBD2. The CDR3 spans 15 residues. The trim removed 1 base at V and 6 bases at J, leaving 4 bases unmatched. CDR1 is SNHLY and CDR2 is FYNNEI in the germline V gene. The CDR3 coding sequence is TGTGCCAGCAGTGAAGGGCGGGGGGGCGGCAATGAGCAGTTCTTC. Translating gives CASSEGRGGGNEQFF.

This clone appeared once. For the CDR3, the DNA is TGTGCCAGCAGCTTGTTCTCGACAGGGGAGGCTAGGGGCACCATATATTTT. Its translation is CASSLFSTGEARGTIYF. The rearrangement joins TRBV5-4 to TRBJ1-3; 8 nucleotides agree with TRBD1. From germline, CDR1 is SGHNT and CDR2 YYREEE (reference sequence). Trimming took 1 base from V and 9 from J; bases not matched to a gene: 15. CDR3 size: 17 residues. The full variable domain, rest sourced from reference TRBV5-4 and TRBJ1-3, is ETGVTQSPTHLIKTRGQQVTLRCSSQSGHNTVSWYQQALGQGPQFIFQYYREEENGRGNFPPRFSGLQFPNYSSELNVNALELDDSALYLCASSLFSTGEARGTIYFGEGSWLTVV.

Here the CDR3 reads CASGRDIYNEQFF. In DNA, the CDR3 is TGTGCCAGCGGGAGGGATATCTACAATGAGCAGTTCTTC. This chain uses TRBV6-5 with TRBJ2-1; TRBD2 matches 7 bases. Germline V gene lookup returns CDR1 MNHEY and CDR2 SVGAGI. V shed 8 bases and J 3 bases; nucleotides not matched to a gene: 4. There are 13 residues in the CDR3.

V is TRBV4-1 and J is TRBJ1-1, with D unresolved. The CDR3 runs 16 residues. The germline V gene encodes CDR1 MGHRA and CDR2 YSYEKL. With 0 bases removed from V and 0 bases from J, the gap between germline ends came to 11 bases. CDR3 coding DNA: TGCGCCAGCAGCCAAGAGGCGGAACCCATGAACACTGAAGCTTTCTTT. Its translation: CASSQEAEPMNTEAFF.

The chain links TRBV7-3 to TRBJ2-3; tentative D call: TRBD1 (6 bases). V was pared by 3 bases and J by 0 bases, with 7 bases between. CDR3 length equals 14 residues. Germline loops: CDR1 SGHTA, CDR2 FQGTGA. This chain's CDR3 is CASSFRGSTDTQYF. CDR3 coding DNA: TGTGCCAGCAGCTTCAGGGGTAGCACAGATACGCAGTATTTT.

V usage is TRBV6-6 and J usage is TRBJ2-5; unclear D gene. CDR3 length equals 16 residues. CDR1 is MNHNY and CDR2 is SVGAGI in the germline V gene (reference sequence). V was shortened by 6 bases and J by 3 bases, with 20 bases between the two germline ends. The CDR3 here is CASSPSQAPTEETQYF. CDR3 bases: TGTGCCAGCAGCCCCTCCCAGGCACCTACAGAAGAGACCCAGTACTTC.

The CDR3 sequence: CASSGRGWGYTF. The CDR3 DNA reads TGTGCCAGCAGTGGGCGGGGTTGGGGCTACACCTTC. The chain recombines TRBV2 with TRBJ1-2; D is ambiguous. The germline CDR1 and CDR2 sequences are SNHLY and FYNNEI. V shed 4 bases and J shed 8 bases, with 11 bases lying between them. CDR3 length: 12 amino acids.

The chain employs TRBV27 and TRBJ1-5; 8 bases map to TRBD1. CDR3 length: 15 residues. CDR1 and CDR2 from the germline V gene are MNHEY and SMNVEV (reference sequence). Trimming at V came to 5 bases and at J to 2 bases, leaving 5 bases not matched to a gene. Here the CDR3 reads CASSRGTGRNQPQHF. Written as DNA, the CDR3 is TGTGCCAGCAGTCGAGGGACAGGCCGCAATCAGCCCCAGCATTTT.